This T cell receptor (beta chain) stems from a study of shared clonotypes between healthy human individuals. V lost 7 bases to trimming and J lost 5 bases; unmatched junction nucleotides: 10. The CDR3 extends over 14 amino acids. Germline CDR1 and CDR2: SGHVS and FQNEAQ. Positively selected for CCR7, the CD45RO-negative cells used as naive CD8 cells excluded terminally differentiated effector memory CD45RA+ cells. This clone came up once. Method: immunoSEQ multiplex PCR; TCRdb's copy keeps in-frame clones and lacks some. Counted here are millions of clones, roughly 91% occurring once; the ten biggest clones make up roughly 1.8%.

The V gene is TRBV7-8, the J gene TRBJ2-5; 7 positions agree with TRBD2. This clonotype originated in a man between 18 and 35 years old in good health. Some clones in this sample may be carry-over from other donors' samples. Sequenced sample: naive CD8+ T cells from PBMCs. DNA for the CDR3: TGTGCCAGCACCCCGAGGATCGGGGGGGAGACCCAGTACTTC. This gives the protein CASTPRIGGETQYF.